The T cell receptor beta chain under discussion was sequenced for a study of cytomegalovirus exposure and HLA in healthy donors. Study-wide findings and caveats: Later analysis showed most CMV-associated TCR beta chains appearing HLA-restricted. Most TCR sequences were rare, but some public TCRs occurred in many donors.

This clone was recorded a few times. Its antigen is undetermined. This PCR relied on a set of 60 Vbeta primers and 13 Jbeta primers. Produced via immunoSEQ multiplex PCR; TCRdb's table is partial and in-frame only. Among 150,000 to 200,000 clones listed, around 83% were seen once. While unrecorded immune exposures were likely, the donors were nominally healthy when sampled. The CDR3 loop spans 15 amino acids. Germline V gene data show CDR1 as MGHRA and CDR2 as YSYEKL. The V end was cut by 1 base, the J end by 3 bases, with 11 bases between. The specimen was PBMCs. This sequence joins TRBV4-1 and TRBJ2-3; perhaps TRBD2 as D (7 bases). The sequence came from a young man in good health and CMV-seropositive. Written as DNA, the CDR3 is TGCGCCAGCAGCCAAGGCGCGGGGGCGACAGATACGCAGTATTTT. This gives the protein CASSQGAGATDTQYF.